The entry below gives a single T cell receptor beta chain sequence along with its context. Its antigen is not identified. This record belongs to a study of OX40 agonist ivuxolimab in advanced cancers. The overall study: Partial responses were achieved by three patients, one with hepatocellular carcinoma and two with cutaneous melanoma. Study results and limitations: Specificity for antigen went undetermined in the expanded peripheral T cells. Averaging showed that CD8+ T cells had more expanded clones than CD4+ did.

Looked up from germline, CDR1 is SGDLS and CDR2 is YYNGEE. The CDR3 totals 13 residues. Trimming shortened V by 2 bases and J by 5 bases, and 10 bases separated the two germline ends. The method was immunoSEQ multiplex PCR; TCRdb's version includes in-frame clones alone and lacks a portion of them. The data contain about 32,000 clones, about four fifths of them singletons. The sequencing used CD4+ or CD8+ T cells sorted from blood, collected in a trial of the OX40 agonist ivuxolimab. This receptor was identified in an adult with an advanced solid tumor such as melanoma, head and neck, liver or kidney cancer. The genes are TRBV9 and TRBJ1-2; perhaps TRBD1 as D (6 bases). Here the CDR3 DNA reads TGTGCCAGCAGCGTCACAGGGTTATATGGCTACACCTTC. It yields the protein CASSVTGLYGYTF.